Below are 27 T cell receptor beta chains sequenced from a single sample in a study of blood T cell repertoires in COVID-19. Measured with immunoSEQ multiplex PCR; TCRdb has only the in-frame clones, and not every one. The sample lists about 190,000 clones; around 87% were seen once. The sample taken for sequencing was peripheral blood. The receptors were sampled from a woman in her 70s with COVID-19, enrolled during active disease.

The rearrangement joins TRBV5-6 to TRBJ2-7; 11 nucleotides align to TRBD2. Germline assignment: CDR1 SGHDT and CDR2 YYEEEE. The CDR3 length is 15 residues. The trim removed 4 bases at V and 1 base at J, leaving 4 bases unmatched. As DNA, the CDR3 is TGTGCCAGCAGCCCTCCTAGCGGGAGGTCCTACGAGCAGTACTTC. Amino acids: CASSPPSGRSYEQYF.

Only one count was recorded for this clone. The chain couples TRBV11-3 to TRBJ2-5; TRBD1 is a possible D gene (6 bases). Germline CDR1 is SGHNT and CDR2 is YENEEA. Trimming left V 4 bases short and J 5 bases short, with 14 bases between. This CDR3 contains 14 residues. The CDR3 region is CASSSSGARETQYF. In DNA, the CDR3 is TGTGCCAGCAGCTCTTCAGGGGCGAGGGAGACCCAGTACTTC. Full variable domain (remainder filled in from reference TRBV11-3 and TRBJ2-5): EAGVVQSPRYKIIEKKQPVAFWCNPISGHNTLYWYLQNLGQGPELLIRYENEEAVDDSQLPKDRFSAERLKGVDSTLKIQPAELGDSAVYLCASSSSGARETQYFGPGTRLLVL.

In nucleotides, the CDR3 is TGCGCCAGCAGCTTGGTGGCCGGGGAGGCTCAGCCCCAGCATTTT. Protein sequence: CASSLVAGEAQPQHF. The J gene is TRBJ1-5, the V gene TRBV5-1, with D unresolved. The germline CDR1 and CDR2 sequences are SGHRS and YFSETQ. V was pared by 0 bases and J by 6 bases, with 13 bases between. The CDR3 runs 15 residues.

The genes are TRBV28 and TRBJ2-2; the match to TRBD2 covers 15 bases. From germline, CDR1 is MDHEN and CDR2 SYDVKM. The J segment lost 6 bases and the V segment lost 3 bases, leaving 8 bases of the junction unmatched. CDR3 length: 18 residues. Here the CDR3 DNA reads TGTGCCAGCAGTTTGACAGGACTAGCGGGAGGGCAAGCCGGGGAGCTGTTTTTT. Translation: CASSLTGLAGGQAGELFF.

The chain combines TRBV3-1 (or the pseudogene TRBV3-2) with TRBJ2-7; possibly TRBD1 for D (6 bases). This CDR3 is 13 amino acids long. V shed 2 bases and J shed 7 bases, with 12 bases lying between them. Per the germline V gene, CDR1 is LGHDT and CDR2 is YNNKEL (reference sequence). CDR3 in DNA: TGTGCCAGCAGCCAATGGCGGCAGGGGGAGCAGTACTTC. As protein: CASSQWRQGEQYF.

CDR3 coding DNA: TGTGCCAGCAGCCAAGATTCGACAGGGGTCAATGAGCAGTTCTTC. As protein: CASSQDSTGVNEQFF. The J gene is TRBJ2-1, the V gene TRBV3-1 (or the pseudogene TRBV3-2), with 8 bases that match TRBD1. The J segment lost 6 bases and the V segment lost 0 bases, leaving 4 bases of the junction unmatched. Germline V CDR1 and CDR2: LGHDT, YNNKEL (reference sequence). The CDR3 runs to 15 residues.

A remark on this clone: Germline is not matched at one junction end, which may reflect a read error. The CDR3 DNA reads as TGTGCCAGCAGCGCGGGCTCAACCCCTTCCTTTAGGATTGACTTC. Its protein is CASSAGSTPSFRIDF. V usage is TRBV14 and J usage is TRBJ2-4; possibly TRBD2 for D (5 bases). The CDR3 spans 15 residues. CDR1 and CDR2 (germline): SGHDN, FVKESK.

The chain combines TRBV7-2 with TRBJ1-1, with D maybe TRBD1 (5 bases). The CDR3 runs 14 residues. Between the trimmed V and J ends, which lost 1 base and 4 bases, there was a span of 10 bases. Per germline, CDR1 SGHTA and CDR2 FQGNSA. The CDR3 nucleotides are TGTGCCAGCAGCTTAGGGGGCGGTGGCACTGAAGCTTTCTTT. Amino acid sequence: CASSLGGGGTEAFF.

The rearrangement uses TRBV19 and TRBJ2-7, with D perhaps TRBD2 (5 bases). The ends were cut back, 6 bases at V and 3 bases at J, with 15 bases in the middle. The CDR3 runs to 14 residues. Germline V lookup: CDR1 LNHDA, CDR2 SQIVND (reference sequence). As DNA, the CDR3 is TGTGCCAGTAGCACAATTCGGGGTAACTACGAGCAGTACTTC. This gives the protein CASSTIRGNYEQYF.

This chain links TRBV10-3 with TRBJ1-4, with D hard to call. Trimming cost V 2 bases and J 7 bases, with 8 bases left between them. Germline V gene sequence: CDR1 ENHRY, CDR2 SYGVKD. The CDR3 runs to 13 residues. The CDR3 is CAISERDSEKLFF. The DNA of the CDR3 is TGTGCCATCAGTGAGAGAGATAGTGAAAAACTGTTTTTT.

This chain connects TRBV10-3 to TRBJ2-3; TRBD2 matches at 9 bases. This CDR3 has 15 amino acids. V lost 6 bases and J lost 9; bases outside the gene matches: 13. In germline, CDR1 is ENHRY, CDR2 SYGVKD. CDR3 in amino acids: CAISRGLATMGTQYF. The CDR3 bases are TGTGCCATCAGCCGAGGACTAGCGACCATGGGGACGCAGTATTTT.

The chain is built from TRBV2 and TRBJ1-5, with 7 bases identical to TRBD1. This CDR3 contains 14 residues. CDR1 and CDR2 from the germline V gene are SNHLY and FYNNEI. V gave up 3 bases and J gave up 10 bases; unmatched junction bases: 9. The DNA for the CDR3 is TGTGCCAGCAGTGACAGGGGGGTATTCGGTCCCCAGCATTTT. Amino acid sequence: CASSDRGVFGPQHF.

J is TRBJ1-1 and V is TRBV25-1; D remains ambiguous. This CDR3 contains 13 residues. Trimming cost V 5 bases and J 3 bases, with 10 bases left between them. Germline CDR1 is MGHDK and CDR2 is SYGVNS. The CDR3: CASSTRADTEAFF. The CDR3 coding sequence is TGTGCCAGCAGTACACGTGCTGACACTGAAGCTTTCTTT.

The chain couples TRBV5-4 to TRBJ1-6, with TRBD1 as a possible D gene (5 bases). The germline V gene has CDR1 SGHNT and CDR2 YYREEE (reference sequence). This CDR3 has 14 amino acids. The V end lost 3 bases, the J end lost 7 bases, and 11 bases lay between the germline ends. Here the CDR3 DNA reads TGTGCCAGCAGCTCCCGGGAGGGGAATTCACCCCTCCACTTT. Its translation is CASSSREGNSPLHF.

This clone came up a few times. The chain couples TRBV27 to TRBJ2-7; TRBD1 matches 8 bases. CDR3 size: 14 residues. Per the germline V gene, CDR1 is MNHEY and CDR2 is SMNVEV (reference sequence). The V and J ends lost 8 bases and 3 bases, in that order; junction bases with no gene match: 9. The CDR3 nucleotides are TGTGCCAGCCATCAACAGGGGGGATTCTACGAGCAGTACTTC. The encoded protein is CASHQQGGFYEQYF.

In this sample, this clone turned up once. The chain recombines TRBV4-1 with TRBJ1-4; D possibly corresponds to TRBD1 (6 bases). The ends were cut back, 2 bases at V and 4 bases at J, with 14 bases in the middle. The length of the CDR3 is 16 residues. Germline V gene sequence: CDR1 MGHRA, CDR2 YSYEKL. This CDR3 reads CASSQSRDTRNEKLFF. The DNA of the CDR3 is TGCGCCAGCAGCCAATCCCGGGACACCCGTAATGAAAAACTGTTTTTT.

The chain links TRBV4-1 to TRBJ1-1, with TRBD1 as a possible D gene (5 bases). This CDR3 is built from 15 residues. V was pared by 4 bases and J by 4 bases, with 16 bases between. Per germline, CDR1 MGHRA and CDR2 YSYEKL. In DNA form, the CDR3 reads TGCGCCAGCAGCCCCCGGGACTCCTGGGGCACTGAAGCTTTCTTT. Its translation is CASSPRDSWGTEAFF.

The chain has TRBV4-1 and TRBJ2-1, with a tentative D call TRBD1 (5 bases). This CDR3 has 15 amino acids. Per germline, CDR1 MGHRA and CDR2 YSYEKL. V was clipped by 4 bases and J by 0 bases, with 10 bases between them. In DNA form, the CDR3 reads TGCGCCAGCAGCCGGGGCGGTAGCTCCTACAATGAGCAGTTCTTC. Translation: CASSRGGSSYNEQFF.

The chain is built from TRBV20-1 and TRBJ2-1, with D possibly matching TRBD2 (8 bases). This CDR3 has 17 residues. V was shortened by 3 bases and J by 1 base, with 19 bases between the two germline ends. CDR1 and CDR2 (germline): DFQATT, SNEGSKA (reference sequence). The CDR3, as DNA: TGCAGTGCTAGTTGGGGTAGCGGGACAGAGTCCTACAATGAGCAGTTCTTC. It translates to CSASWGSGTESYNEQFF.

The rearrangement joins TRBV20-1 to TRBJ1-1; D is unclear. Trimming cost V 3 bases and J 3 bases, with 20 bases left between them. Germline V CDR1 and CDR2: DFQATT, SNEGSKA (reference sequence). This CDR3 is 16 amino acids long. The CDR3 here is CSASSLRGSEDTEAFF. DNA for the CDR3: TGCAGTGCTAGTTCCCTCCGGGGAAGTGAAGACACTGAAGCTTTCTTT.

The chain joins TRBV24-1 to TRBJ1-5; D remains unclear. This CDR3 comprises 17 residues. With 2 bases removed from V and 4 bases from J, the gap between germline ends came to 17 bases. The germline CDR1 and CDR2 sequences are KGHDR and SFDVKD. Written as DNA, the CDR3 is TGTGCCACCAGTGATTCAACTAGCGGGTTTGCTAATCAGCCCCAGCATTTT. Translating gives CATSDSTSGFANQPQHF.

This rearrangement joins TRBV24-1 to TRBJ1-1; D may be TRBD1 (6 bases). The germline V gene has CDR1 KGHDR and CDR2 SFDVKD. CDR3 length equals 14 residues. V was pared by 4 bases and J by 3 bases, with 11 bases between. The CDR3 DNA reads TGTGCCACCAGTGACACAGGGTATGACACTGAAGCTTTCTTT. Translated, it gives CATSDTGYDTEAFF.

The chain couples TRBV27 to TRBJ2-2; 7 bases are shared with TRBD2. CDR1 is MNHEY and CDR2 is SMNVEV in the germline V gene (reference sequence). J lost 7 bases, V lost 1 base, and 9 bases had no gene match. The CDR3 consists of 16 residues. CDR3 sequence: CASSLFPAGMVGELFF. The DNA of the CDR3 is TGTGCCAGCAGTTTATTTCCAGCGGGAATGGTCGGGGAGCTGTTTTTT.

V usage is TRBV4-2 and J usage is TRBJ2-1, with D possibly being TRBD1 (6 bases). CDR1 is LGHNA, CDR2 YNFKEQ, per germline. The CDR3 length is 16 residues. With 2 bases removed from V and 0 bases from J, the gap between germline ends came to 11 bases. Written as DNA, the CDR3 is TGTGCCAGCAGCCAATTCCAGGGGAGCTCCTACAATGAGCAGTTCTTC. Translation gives CASSQFQGSSYNEQFF.

This chain links TRBV2 with TRBJ2-3; 11 bases line up with TRBD2. This CDR3 has 15 amino acids. V shed 8 bases and J 5 bases; nucleotides not matched to a gene: 9. Germline assignment: CDR1 SNHLY and CDR2 FYNNEI. CDR3 protein: CASATLAGVGDTQYF. The CDR3 nucleotides are TGTGCCAGCGCAACACTAGCGGGAGTGGGAGATACGCAGTATTTT.

This clone was seen once. This chain joins TRBV6-1 and TRBJ1-1; D is possibly TRBD1 (5 bases). V lost 0 bases and J lost 10, with 9 bases in between. The CDR3 totals 12 residues. Per germline, CDR1 MNHNS and CDR2 SASEGT. In nucleotides, the CDR3 is TGTGCCAGCAGTGAAGCGTTCGGGGGAGCTTTCTTT. Protein: CASSEAFGGAFF.

The chain uses TRBV7-9 and TRBJ1-4; TRBD1 is a possible D gene (6 bases). The CDR3 totals 15 residues. V was pared by 5 bases and J by 5 bases, with 15 bases between. Germline V gives CDR1 SEHNR, CDR2 FQNEAQ (reference sequence). The CDR3 loop is CASSQTGQANEKLFF. Here the CDR3 DNA reads TGTGCCAGCAGCCAGACGGGACAAGCAAATGAAAAACTGTTTTTT.